The rows below give T cell receptor beta chains drawn from one sample of a study of blood T cell repertoires in COVID-19. The protocol was immunoSEQ multiplex PCR, while the TCRdb copy is restricted to in-frame clones and leaves out a portion. In the table there are 140,000 or so clones, more than 70% of which are singletons. What was sequenced was peripheral blood. Receptor source: a woman aged 45-60 years with acute or convalescent COVID-19. CDR3s include the opening cysteine and the closing phenylalanine or tryptophan. The order of the fields is J gene, V gene, clone size, D gene, CDR3 protein, CDR3 DNA. A D gene is named only where the DNA matches it firmly. Size values are once, few and many counts, or a class for expanded clones, and some rows have none.

J: TRBJ1-6
V: TRBV12-3/TRBV12-4
size: once
D: .
CDR3: CASSVRGSSPLHF
DNA: TGTGCCAGCAGCGTTAGGGGGAGTTCACCCCTCCACTTT

J: TRBJ2-5
V: TRBV7-2
size: .
D: .
CDR3: CASSRESLQETQYF
DNA: TGTGCCAGCAGCCGTGAGAGCCTCCAAGAGACCCAGTACTTC

J: TRBJ1-6
V: TRBV5-1
size: .
D: .
CDR3: CASRFRENNSPLHF
DNA: TGCGCCAGCAGGTTCCGGGAGAATAATTCACCCCTCCACTTT

J: TRBJ1-5
V: TRBV6-1
size: once
D: .
CDR3: CASSEAGGNPQHF
DNA: TGTGCCAGCAGTGAAGCGGGGGGAAATCCCCAGCATTTT

J: TRBJ2-3
V: TRBV3-1/TRBV3-2
size: .
D: .
CDR3: CASSHQGGLTDTQYF
DNA: TGTGCCAGCAGCCACCAGGGGGGTTTAACAGATACGCAGTATTTT

J: TRBJ2-7
V: TRBV28
size: .
D: TRBD2
CDR3: CASSLTYTSGVSYEQYF
DNA: TGTGCCAGCAGTCTCACTTACACTAGCGGTGTTTCCTACGAGCAGTACTTC

J: TRBJ1-4
V: TRBV5-1
size: .
D: .
CDR3: CASSFSGTWGEKLFF
DNA: TGCGCCAGCAGCTTTTCCGGGACATGGGGTGAAAAACTGTTTTTT

J: TRBJ2-1
V: TRBV5-8
size: .
D: .
CDR3: CASSLGGSSYNEQFF
DNA: TGTGCCAGCAGCTTGGGAGGGAGCTCCTACAATGAGCAGTTCTTC

J: TRBJ1-2
V: TRBV5-6
size: .
D: .
CDR3: CASSVERTGYTF
DNA: TGTGCCAGCAGCGTAGAAAGGACAGGCTACACCTTC

J: TRBJ1-2
V: TRBV19
size: .
D: TRBD1
CDR3: CASSIDPGQNYGYTF
DNA: TGTGCCAGTAGTATAGATCCGGGACAGAACTATGGCTACACCTTC

J: TRBJ1-6
V: TRBV28
size: .
D: TRBD1
CDR3: CASRGHNYNSPLHF
DNA: TGTGCCTCTAGGGGGCATAACTATAATTCACCCCTCCACTTT

J: TRBJ2-1
V: TRBV27
size: .
D: TRBD2
CDR3: CASNRGGLLSYEQFF
DNA: TGTGCCAGCAACCGGGGGGGCCTTTTGAGCTACGAGCAGTTCTTC

J: TRBJ1-5
V: TRBV30
size: .
D: .
CDR3: CAWSLGLNSNQPQHF
DNA: TGTGCCTGGAGTCTGGGACTGAATAGCAATCAGCCCCAGCATTTT

J: TRBJ2-1
V: TRBV12-3/TRBV12-4
size: .
D: .
CDR3: CASSSGVNEQFF
DNA: TGTGCCAGCAGTTCAGGGGTTAATGAGCAGTTCTTC

J: TRBJ2-7
V: TRBV18
size: .
D: .
CDR3: CASSPPGGSSYEQYF
DNA: TGTGCCAGCTCACCCCCTGGGGGGAGCTCCTACGAGCAGTACTTC

J: TRBJ2-5
V: TRBV29-1
size: once
D: TRBD1
CDR3: CSVLPGQQETQYF
DNA: TGCAGCGTCCTCCCGGGACAGCAAGAGACCCAGTACTTC

J: TRBJ1-3
V: TRBV7-2
size: .
D: .
CDR3: CASSLGSYENTIYF
DNA: TGTGCCAGCAGCTTGGGGAGTTACGAAAACACCATATATTTT